These 6 T cell receptor beta chains came from one sample sequenced in a study of shared clonotypes between healthy human individuals. TCRdb's copy holds only in-frame clones and misses some; the assay was immunoSEQ multiplex PCR. This table holds around 940,000 clones, less than 85% found once. Material for sequencing was memory CD4+ T cells sorted from blood. Subset meaning: CD45RA-negative fraction. The origin of the receptors is a man between 18 and 29 years old in good health.

This chain connects TRBV4-2 to TRBJ2-2, with 11 positions matching TRBD2. This CDR3 comprises 16 residues. Per germline, CDR1 LGHNA and CDR2 YNFKEQ. V trimming: 4 bases; J trimming: 4 bases; junction bases outside the gene matches: 5. CDR3 protein: CASSPTSGGLTGELFF. CDR3 nucleotide sequence: TGTGCCAGCAGCCCAACTAGCGGGGGCCTCACCGGGGAGCTGTTTTTT.

This clone has a handful of counts. J is TRBJ2-7 and V is TRBV2; 10 positions match TRBD1. The CDR3 contains 14 residues. Trimming at V came to 9 bases and at J to 8 bases, leaving 13 bases not matched to a gene. The V gene's germline CDR1 is SNHLY and CDR2 FYNNEI. The CDR3 spells CASGLGQGTYKQYF. The CDR3 DNA reads TGTGCCAGTGGGCTGGGACAGGGGACGTACAAGCAGTACTTC.

The J gene is TRBJ1-2, the V gene TRBV6-5; 7 bases are a match to TRBD1. Germline CDR1 and CDR2: MNHEY and SVGAGI. The CDR3 sequence is 16 residues long. V shed 0 bases, J shed 3 bases, and the junction held 7 bases outside the gene matches. The CDR3 is CASSYSRRGGYYGYTF. The CDR3 coding sequence is TGTGCCAGCAGTTACTCGCGCAGGGGGGGATACTATGGCTACACCTTC.

The CDR3 loop reads CASSISFGQSWYGYTF. CDR3 nucleotide sequence: TGTGCCAGTAGTATAAGTTTCGGACAGTCATGGTATGGCTACACCTTC. The V call is TRBV19, the J call TRBJ1-2; the D gene is possibly TRBD1 (6 bases). CDR1 and CDR2 from the germline V gene are LNHDA and SQIVND (reference sequence). V was cut by 2 bases and J by 5 bases, with 18 bases left in between. The CDR3 extends over 16 amino acids. The variable domain in full, completed from reference TRBV19 and TRBJ1-2, reads DGGITQSPKYLFRKEGQNVTLSCEQNLNHDAMYWYRQDPGQGLRLIYYSQIVNDFQKGDIAEGYSVSREKKESFPLTVTSAQKNPTAFYLCASSISFGQSWYGYTFGSGTRLTVV.

Note on this clone: One base separates it from a far larger clone, so it is likely a read error. The gene calls are TRBV21-1 and TRBJ2-7. TRBV21-1 is listed as a pseudogene. The CDR3 is 12 residues long. The chain's CDR3 is CASSPRTYEQYF. In DNA form, the CDR3 reads TGTGCCAGCAGCCCCCGGACCTACGAGCAGTACTTC.

The chain combines TRBV4-3 with TRBJ2-3, with D perhaps being TRBD1 or TRBD2 (5 bases each). Germline CDR1 LGHNA, CDR2 YSLEER. The ends were cut back, 3 bases at V and 2 bases at J, with 18 bases in the middle. The CDR3 is 17 residues long. Here the CDR3 reads CASSHREVGDPTDTQYF. CDR3 coding DNA: TGCGCCAGCAGCCATCGCGAGGTGGGGGATCCCACAGATACGCAGTATTTT.